These 8 T cell receptor beta chains share one sample of origin, sequenced in a study of cytomegalovirus exposure and HLA in healthy donors. PCR involved 60 Vbeta and 13 Jbeta primers. Using immunoSEQ multiplex PCR, the repertoire was profiled, and TCRdb retains in-frame clones only, with some absent. Counted here are some 200,000 clones, about 9.4% occurring once; the ten biggest clones make up approximately 1.3%. Specimen: PBMCs. Receptors originate from a woman aged 25 to 39 in good health and CMV-seropositive.

This clone has more than one count but fewer than ten. This chain uses TRBV9 with TRBJ2-1, with 14 positions matching TRBD2. With V trimmed by 0 bases and J by 7 bases, 0 bases remained unmatched. This CDR3 contains 15 residues. Germline V gene lookup returns CDR1 SGDLS and CDR2 YYNGEE. As DNA, the CDR3 is TGTGCCAGCAGCGTAGGACTAGCGGGAGGGAATGAGCAGTTCTTC. Residues: CASSVGLAGGNEQFF.

This rearrangement joins TRBV4-1 to TRBJ1-3; D is possibly TRBD1 (6 bases). The CDR3 runs 17 residues. The V gene's germline CDR1 is MGHRA and CDR2 YSYEKL. With 4 bases removed from V and 0 bases from J, the gap between germline ends came to 16 bases. CDR3: CASSPGFVTGSGNTIYF. The DNA for the CDR3 is TGCGCCAGCAGCCCAGGCTTTGTGACAGGCTCTGGAAACACCATATATTTT.

This clone was observed a handful of times. V and J are TRBV2 and TRBJ2-1, with 7 nucleotides matching TRBD2. Germline trimming cut 11 bases from V and 5 bases from J; bases unmatched to any gene: 15. Germline V lookup: CDR1 SNHLY, CDR2 FYNNEI. This CDR3 spans 15 amino acids. The CDR3 spells CARSRAGTANNEQFF. CDR3 nucleotide sequence: TGTGCCCGGAGTAGAGCGGGAACAGCAAACAATGAGCAGTTCTTC.

This clone was seen a handful of times. V is TRBV20-1 and J is TRBJ1-2, with unresolved D. CDR3 size: 11 residues. Germline loops: CDR1 DFQATT, CDR2 SNEGSKA (reference sequence). The CDR3 region is CSGSLFYGYTF. In nucleotides, the CDR3 is TGCAGCGGGTCCCTTTTCTATGGCTACACCTTC.

This clone was seen a handful of times. This rearrangement joins TRBV7-9 to TRBJ2-2; tentatively, D is TRBD2 (6 bases). The CDR3 consists of 17 residues. CDR1 and CDR2 (germline): SEHNR, FQNEAQ (reference sequence). The V end was cut by 2 bases, the J end by 2 bases, with 15 bases between. In nucleotides, the CDR3 is TGTGCCAGCAGCTTATTAATCTCGCGGGGAAACACCGGGGAGCTGTTTTTT. The encoded protein is CASSLLISRGNTGELFF. Complete variable domain (other parts from reference TRBV7-9 and TRBJ2-2): DTGVSQNPRHKITKRGQNVTFRCDPISEHNRLYWYRQTLGQGPEFLTYFQNEAQLEKSRLLSDRFSAERPKGSFSTLEIQRTEQGDSAMYLCASSLLISRGNTGELFFGEGSRLTVL.

The chain carries TRBV9 and TRBJ2-2; 8 bases are a match to TRBD2. Trimming cost V 4 bases and J 2 bases; bases outside gene matches: 7. The CDR3 totals 16 residues. Per the germline V gene, CDR1 is SGDLS and CDR2 is YYNGEE. The CDR3 DNA sequence: TGTGCCAGCAGCCCCCGACTAGCGTTAAACACCGGGGAGCTGTTTTTT. It encodes CASSPRLALNTGELFF.

This clone was seen a handful of times. The chain has TRBV2 and TRBJ1-4, with 12 bases fitting TRBD1. The germline CDR1 and CDR2 sequences are SNHLY and FYNNEI. The ends lost 4 bases at V and 1 base at J; junction bases unmatched: 10. The CDR3 length is 19 residues. In DNA form, the CDR3 reads TGTGCCAGCAGTGTTCCCGGGACAGGGGGCCCCGGAACTAATGAAAAACTGTTTTTT. This translates into CASSVPGTGGPGTNEKLFF. Looking up the rest from reference TRBV2 and TRBJ1-4 gives the full variable domain: EPEVTQTPSHQVTQMGQEVILRCVPISNHLYFYWYRQILGQKVEFLVSFYNNEISEKSEIFDDQFSVERPDGSNFTLKIRSTKLEDSAMYFCASSVPGTGGPGTNEKLFFGSGTQLSVL.

The chain couples TRBV9 to TRBJ2-3; a weak D match, TRBD1 (5 bases). V lost 0 bases to trimming and J lost 10 bases, with 12 bases between them. The CDR3 contains 13 residues. The germline gives CDR1 SGDLS, CDR2 YYNGEE. The CDR3 DNA is TGTGCCAGCAGCGTAGTAGGGAAAGGGGCGCAGTATTTT. This encodes CASSVVGKGAQYF. The full variable domain, its missing parts supplied by reference TRBV9 and TRBJ2-3, is DSGVTQTPKHLITATGQRVTLRCSPRSGDLSVYWYQQSLDQGLQFLIQYYNGEERAKGNILERFSAQQFPDLHSELNLSSLELGDSALYFCASSVVGKGAQYFGPGTRLTVL.